Following are 27 T cell receptor beta chains from one sample sequenced in a study of cytomegalovirus exposure and HLA in healthy donors. Amplification used 60 Vbeta primers and 13 Jbeta primers. Clones were read by immunoSEQ multiplex PCR, and TCRdb kept only the in-frame ones, dropping some. Counted here are about 160,000 clones, more than 60% occurring once; the ten biggest clones make up 2.5% to 4%. Sample: PBMCs. These TCRs come from a woman in her forties or fifties in good health and CMV-seropositive.

V and J are TRBV6-6 and TRBJ2-7, with D tentatively TRBD1 (6 bases). The V end was cut by 5 bases, the J end by 1 base, with 18 bases between. The CDR3 is made up of 16 amino acids. Germline CDR1 reads MNHNY; CDR2 reads SVGAGI (reference sequence). Here the CDR3 reads CASSPGVSRGSYEQYF. For the CDR3, the DNA is TGTGCCAGCAGTCCAGGGGTGTCTAGAGGGTCCTACGAGCAGTACTTC.

This chain connects TRBV21-1 to TRBJ1-2; TRBD1, as called in the table, went unchecked against the DNA. TRBV21-1 is reported as a pseudogene. The CDR3 covers 15 residues. CDR3 nucleotides: TGTGCCAGCAGCGCACGCACCGGGACAGGGGGTGGCTACACCTTC. This gives the protein CASSARTGTGGGYTF.

This rearrangement joins TRBV27 to TRBJ2-1; D may be TRBD2 (6 bases). The CDR3 contains 14 residues. V lost 3 bases, J lost 1 base, and 7 bases lay in between. Per the germline V gene, CDR1 is MNHEY and CDR2 is SMNVEV (reference sequence). CDR3 region: CASSLGGSYNEQFF. CDR3 in DNA: TGTGCCAGCAGTTTGGGGGGATCCTACAATGAGCAGTTCTTC.

V is TRBV4-3 and J is TRBJ2-6; 7 bases map to TRBD1. Per germline, CDR1 LGHNA and CDR2 YSLEER. CDR3 length equals 13 residues. Losses at the gene ends were 0 bases for V and 15 bases for J; bases not matched to a gene: 5. In DNA, the CDR3 is TGCGCCAGCAGCCAAGATCAGGGGGACGGCCTGACTTTC. Protein: CASSQDQGDGLTF.

J is TRBJ1-1 and V is TRBV18; 7 nucleotides align to TRBD1. Losses at the gene ends were 3 bases for V and 6 bases for J; bases not matched to a gene: 7. The CDR3 sequence is 14 residues long. CDR1 KGHSH and CDR2 LQKENI come from the germline V gene. The CDR3: CASSPLTGEAEAFF. The DNA of the CDR3 is TGTGCCAGCTCACCGTTAACAGGGGAGGCTGAAGCTTTCTTT.

The chain combines TRBV2 with TRBJ2-3, with 7 nucleotides matching TRBD2. With V trimmed by 1 base and J by 8 bases, 9 bases remained unmatched. Germline V gene lookup returns CDR1 SNHLY and CDR2 FYNNEI. This CDR3 has 15 amino acids. The CDR3 region is CASSEDGLPGGTQYF. For the CDR3, the DNA is TGTGCCAGCAGTGAAGACGGACTCCCGGGGGGTACGCAGTATTTT.

This clone was detected only a few times. Other DNA sequences in this sample translate to the same CDR3. The chain couples TRBV20-1 to TRBJ1-4; no clear D. Germline CDR1 is DFQATT and CDR2 is SNEGSKA (reference sequence). V was clipped by 5 bases and J by 5 bases, with 6 bases between them. This CDR3 comprises 11 residues. In DNA form, the CDR3 reads TGCAGTGCTCCTTTAAATGAAAAACTGTTTTTT. This encodes CSAPLNEKLFF.

This chain uses TRBV30 with TRBJ1-3, with 7 bases identical to TRBD1. Germline lookup yields CDR1 GTSNPN and CDR2 SVGIG (reference sequence). With V trimmed by 3 bases and J by 4 bases, 21 bases remained unmatched. CDR3 size: 19 residues. The CDR3 region is CAWSQSMGQLLSMGNTIYF. DNA of the CDR3: TGTGCCTGGAGCCAATCGATGGGACAGCTCCTCTCAATGGGAAACACCATATATTTT.

The CDR3 DNA follows: TGTGCCAGCGGGAGGATGGGACTGCCTCTGGAGCAGTACTTC. Translated, it gives CASGRMGLPLEQYF. The chain recombines TRBV5-6 with TRBJ2-5; perhaps TRBD2 as D (6 bases). The germline gives CDR1 SGHDT, CDR2 YYEEEE. The CDR3 is 14 amino acids. Trimming shortened V by 7 bases and J by 11 bases, and 24 bases separated the two germline ends.

The chain links TRBV18 to TRBJ2-3; 10 bases align to TRBD1. The CDR3 contains 16 residues. From germline, CDR1 is KGHSH and CDR2 LQKENI. After removal of 2 bases from V and 1 base from J, the junction contained 3 bases not matched to a gene. CDR3 protein: CASSPIGQGGTDTQYF. The CDR3 bases are TGTGCCAGCTCACCAATCGGACAGGGGGGCACAGATACGCAGTATTTT.

V is TRBV6-6 and J is TRBJ1-2; 8 bases match TRBD1. The CDR3 consists of 13 residues. With V trimmed by 6 bases and J by 7 bases, 7 bases remained unmatched. Germline CDR1 and CDR2: MNHNY and SVGAGI (reference sequence). The CDR3 sequence: CASSFPGGRGYTF. The CDR3 DNA is TGTGCCAGCAGCTTCCCAGGGGGCCGTGGCTACACCTTC.

This chain connects TRBV19 to TRBJ2-3; perhaps TRBD2 as D (5 bases). The CDR3 has 14 residues. In germline, CDR1 is LNHDA, CDR2 SQIVND (reference sequence). V was clipped by 7 bases and J by 2 bases, with 13 bases between them. In DNA, the CDR3 is TGTGCCAGTACGAGGGAACCTTCCACAGATACGCAGTATTTT. Its protein is CASTREPSTDTQYF.

This clone was observed a few times. The same CDR3 arises from other DNA sequences in this sample as well. This chain uses TRBV11-3 with TRBJ1-2; TRBD1 matches at 10 bases. The germline V gene encodes CDR1 SGHNT and CDR2 YENEEA. Losses at the gene ends were 1 base for V and 5 bases for J; bases not matched to a gene: 1. The CDR3 spans 14 residues. CDR3 protein: CASSLGDRGYGYTF. The CDR3, as DNA: TGTGCCAGCAGCTTAGGGGACAGGGGATATGGCTACACCTTC.

In its sample, this clone was seen once. This chain links TRBV6-4 with TRBJ2-7; a weak D match, TRBD1 (6 bases). Between the trimmed V and J ends, which lost 2 bases and 2 bases, there was a span of 19 bases. Germline V gene data show CDR1 as MRHNA and CDR2 as SNTAGT. The CDR3 totals 17 residues. CDR3 residues: CASSDPEGQRFPYEQYF. CDR3 sequence (DNA): TGTGCCAGCAGTGACCCCGAAGGACAGCGCTTTCCCTACGAGCAGTACTTC.

The chain couples TRBV7-8 to TRBJ1-3; D gene unclear. Germline V gene sequence: CDR1 SGHVS, CDR2 FQNEAQ. The CDR3 is made up of 16 amino acids. Deletions cut 0 bases from V and 4 bases from J, with 13 bases between. The CDR3 protein is CASSLASTVYGNTIYF. The CDR3 bases are TGTGCCAGCAGCTTAGCGTCCACAGTCTACGGAAACACCATATATTTT.

The sample holds one count of this clone. The chain couples TRBV19 to TRBJ1-4; 12 bases map to TRBD1. J gave up 10 bases and V 4 bases, and 7 bases lay outside the gene matches. Germline CDR1 reads LNHDA; CDR2 reads SQIVND (reference sequence). The CDR3 runs 15 residues. In DNA, the CDR3 is TGTGCCAGTAGTAAACTGGGACAGGGGGCGGGAAAACTGTTTTTT. This codes for CASSKLGQGAGKLFF.

The gene calls are TRBV29-1 and TRBJ2-7, with 9 bases identical to TRBD2. CDR1 is SQVTM, CDR2 ANQGSEA, per germline. The junction had 3 bases not matched to a gene; V was cut back by 6 bases and J by 6 bases. The CDR3 has 11 residues. CDR3 sequence reads: CSVGLASEQYF. CDR3 DNA sequence: TGCAGCGTGGGACTAGCATCCGAGCAGTACTTC.

Concerning this clone: One end of the junction does not line up with germline, which may come from a read error. The chain carries TRBV6-5 and TRBJ2-6; the D gene is possibly TRBD1 (5 bases). The CDR3 runs 15 residues. CDR1 and CDR2 from the germline V gene are MNHEY and SVGAGI. The CDR3 loop reads CASSPGISGANGLTF. In nucleotides, the CDR3 is TGTGCCAGCAGTCCTGGAATCTCTGGGGCCAACGGCCTGACTTTC.

The rearrangement links TRBV11-3 to TRBJ2-7, with D maybe TRBD1 (5 bases). V was pared by 1 base and J by 1 base, with 11 bases between. The germline gives CDR1 SGHNT, CDR2 YENEEA. The CDR3 contains 15 residues. CDR3 nucleotide sequence: TGTGCCAGCAGCTTAGCGGCAGGGCCATCCTACGAGCAGTACTTC. Translating gives CASSLAAGPSYEQYF.

The chain has TRBV4-1 and TRBJ2-5; perhaps TRBD1 as D (6 bases). The germline V gene has CDR1 MGHRA and CDR2 YSYEKL. Trimming took off 1 base at V and 5 bases at J, with 17 bases between the two ends. The CDR3 runs to 16 residues. The CDR3 bases are TGCGCCAGCAGCCAAGTTGGTCACAGGGTAGGCGAGACCCAGTACTTC. It is translated as CASSQVGHRVGETQYF.

This clone was counted a single time. V usage is TRBV29-1 and J usage is TRBJ2-1, with D maybe TRBD2 (6 bases). Per germline, CDR1 SQVTM and CDR2 ANQGSEA. The CDR3 length is 13 residues. Trimming cost V 6 bases and J 10 bases, with 19 bases left between them. DNA of the CDR3: TGCAGCGTCGCGGTAGGCCCGGGGGAGGAGCAGTTCTTC. It translates to CSVAVGPGEEQFF.

The chain couples TRBV7-9 to TRBJ2-7; 9 bases fit TRBD1. V shed 6 bases and J 4 bases; nucleotides not matched to a gene: 4. Germline values: CDR1 SEHNR, CDR2 FQNEAQ (reference sequence). The CDR3 spans 13 residues. The CDR3, as DNA: TGTGCCAGCAGGGGACAGGGAATTTACGAGCAGTACTTC. This gives the protein CASRGQGIYEQYF. Variable domain in full (rest from reference TRBV7-9 and TRBJ2-7): DTGVSQNPRHKITKRGQNVTFRCDPISEHNRLYWYRQTLGQGPEFLTYFQNEAQLEKSRLLSDRFSAERPKGSFSTLEIQRTEQGDSAMYLCASRGQGIYEQYFGPGTRLTVT.

The J gene is TRBJ2-7, the V gene TRBV28, with D maybe TRBD2 (5 bases). V lost 5 bases to trimming and J lost 2 bases, with 16 bases between them. Germline values: CDR1 MDHEN, CDR2 SYDVKM. This CDR3 spans 15 amino acids. The CDR3 region is CASSPGASGTYEQYF. The CDR3 region has the DNA TGTGCCAGCAGTCCAGGCGCCTCCGGGACCTACGAGCAGTACTTC.

The chain employs TRBV4-1 and TRBJ1-1; TRBD1 agrees at 9 bases. V dropped 1 base and J dropped 0; count of bases not matched to a gene: 6. The CDR3 has 17 amino acids. CDR1 MGHRA and CDR2 YSYEKL come from the germline V gene. CDR3 region: CASSQGRTGVMNTEAFF. As DNA, the CDR3 is TGCGCCAGCAGCCAAGGGAGGACAGGGGTAATGAACACTGAAGCTTTCTTT.

This chain joins TRBV27 and TRBJ1-2; D unclear. This CDR3 is built from 14 residues. With 4 bases removed from V and 4 bases from J, the gap between germline ends came to 13 bases. CDR1 MNHEY and CDR2 SMNVEV come from the germline V gene (reference sequence). CDR3 nucleotide sequence: TGTGCCAGCAGTTCCAGGTTGGGTCCCTATGGCTACACCTTC. It is translated as CASSSRLGPYGYTF.

This clone was observed a few times. This chain uses TRBV19 with TRBJ1-5, with D possibly matching TRBD1 (6 bases). The CDR3 is made up of 16 amino acids. Germline V gene lookup returns CDR1 LNHDA and CDR2 SQIVND (reference sequence). V lost 2 bases and J 3 bases, leaving 14 bases between the germline ends. The CDR3 sequence is CASSIQYRVPNQPQHF. The CDR3 nucleotides are TGTGCCAGTAGTATACAATACAGGGTCCCCAATCAGCCCCAGCATTTT.

This chain uses TRBV2 with TRBJ2-5; 10 bases align to TRBD1. CDR1 SNHLY and CDR2 FYNNEI come from the germline V gene. With V trimmed by 8 bases and J by 4 bases, 10 bases remained unmatched. The CDR3 sequence is 15 residues long. CDR3 amino acids: CASAAGTGEGETQYF. CDR3 bases: TGTGCCAGCGCTGCCGGGACAGGGGAAGGAGAGACCCAGTACTTC.